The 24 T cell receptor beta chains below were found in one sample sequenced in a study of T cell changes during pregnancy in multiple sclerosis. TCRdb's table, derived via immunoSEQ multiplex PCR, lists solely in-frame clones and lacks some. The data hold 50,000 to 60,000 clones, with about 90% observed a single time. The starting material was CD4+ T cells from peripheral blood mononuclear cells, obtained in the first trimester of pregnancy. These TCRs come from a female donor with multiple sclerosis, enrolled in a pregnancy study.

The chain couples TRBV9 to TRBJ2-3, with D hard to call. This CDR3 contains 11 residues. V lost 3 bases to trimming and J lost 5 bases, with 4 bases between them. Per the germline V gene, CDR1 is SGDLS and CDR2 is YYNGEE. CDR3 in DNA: TGTGCCAGCAGCGCACTAGATACGCAGTATTTT. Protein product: CASSALDTQYF.

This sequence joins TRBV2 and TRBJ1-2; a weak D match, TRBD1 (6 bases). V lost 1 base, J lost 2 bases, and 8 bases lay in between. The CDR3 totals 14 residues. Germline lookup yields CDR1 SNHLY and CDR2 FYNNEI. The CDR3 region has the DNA TGTGCCAGCAGTGAAGGTGACAGGAACTATGGCTACACCTTC. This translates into CASSEGDRNYGYTF.

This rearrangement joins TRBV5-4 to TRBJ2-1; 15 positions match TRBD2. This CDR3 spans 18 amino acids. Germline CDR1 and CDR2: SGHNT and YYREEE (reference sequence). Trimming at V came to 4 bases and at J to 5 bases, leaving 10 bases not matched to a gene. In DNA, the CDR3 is TGTGCCAGCAGCGACAGGACTAGCGGGGGGGGCCCCCACAATGAGCAGTTCTTC. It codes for CASSDRTSGGGPHNEQFF.

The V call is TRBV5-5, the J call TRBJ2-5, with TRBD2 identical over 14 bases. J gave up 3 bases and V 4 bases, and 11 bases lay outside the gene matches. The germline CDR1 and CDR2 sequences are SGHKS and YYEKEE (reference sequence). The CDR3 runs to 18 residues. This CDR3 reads CASSLGLAGGGGKETQYF. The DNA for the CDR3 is TGTGCCAGCAGCCTAGGACTAGCGGGAGGCGGAGGAAAAGAGACCCAGTACTTC.

The CDR3 region has the DNA TGTGCCAGCAGCCAAAAGTTCGGGACTAGCTCCTACAATGAGCAGTTCTTC. Translated: CASSQKFGTSSYNEQFF. V usage is TRBV28 and J usage is TRBJ2-1; 8 positions match TRBD2. Germline V gives CDR1 MDHEN, CDR2 SYDVKM. Germline trimming cut 6 bases from V and 0 bases from J; bases unmatched to any gene: 10. The CDR3 sequence is 17 residues long.

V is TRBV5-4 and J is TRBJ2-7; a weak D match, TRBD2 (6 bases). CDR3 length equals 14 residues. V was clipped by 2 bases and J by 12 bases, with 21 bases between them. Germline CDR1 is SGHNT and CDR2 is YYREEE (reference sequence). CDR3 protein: CASSLIRDPAGLYF. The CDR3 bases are TGTGCCAGCAGCTTAATCCGGGACCCGGCGGGACTGTACTTC.

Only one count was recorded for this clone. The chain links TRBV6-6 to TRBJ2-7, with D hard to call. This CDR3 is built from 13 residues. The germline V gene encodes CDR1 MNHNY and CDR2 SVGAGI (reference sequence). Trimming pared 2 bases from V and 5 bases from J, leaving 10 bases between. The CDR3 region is CASSYRMQDEQYF. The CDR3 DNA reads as TGTGCCAGCAGTTACCGGATGCAGGACGAGCAGTACTTC.

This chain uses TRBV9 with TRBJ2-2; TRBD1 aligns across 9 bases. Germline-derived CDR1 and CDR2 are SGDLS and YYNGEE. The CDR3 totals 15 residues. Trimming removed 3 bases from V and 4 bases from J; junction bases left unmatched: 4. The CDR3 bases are TGTGCCAGCAGCGCGGGACAGGGCCCCACCGGGGAGCTGTTTTTT. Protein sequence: CASSAGQGPTGELFF.

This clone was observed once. The CDR3: CASSSGLAGVSLGTGELFF. The CDR3 DNA sequence: TGCGCCAGCAGCTCGGGACTAGCGGGGGTTTCCCTAGGCACCGGGGAGCTGTTTTTT. The V and J genes are TRBV5-1 and TRBJ2-2; TRBD2 agrees at 14 bases. CDR3 size: 19 residues. Germline trimming cut 3 bases from V and 4 bases from J; bases unmatched to any gene: 11. Germline V gene data show CDR1 as SGHRS and CDR2 as YFSETQ.

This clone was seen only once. Here the CDR3 reads CSGGSGRGSEQFF. CDR3 DNA: TGCAGCGGAGGGAGCGGGAGGGGCAGTGAGCAGTTCTTC. The chain employs TRBV29-1 and TRBJ2-1; TRBD2 agrees at 10 bases. The CDR3 runs 13 residues. CDR1 is SQVTM and CDR2 is ANQGSEA in the germline V gene. The V and J ends lost 7 bases and 9 bases, in that order; junction bases with no gene match: 9.

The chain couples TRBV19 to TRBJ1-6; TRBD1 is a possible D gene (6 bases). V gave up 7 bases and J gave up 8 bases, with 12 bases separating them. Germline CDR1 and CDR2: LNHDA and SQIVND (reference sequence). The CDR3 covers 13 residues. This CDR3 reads CASKGDDYSPLHF. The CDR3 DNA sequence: TGTGCCAGTAAGGGGGACGACTATTCACCCCTCCACTTT.

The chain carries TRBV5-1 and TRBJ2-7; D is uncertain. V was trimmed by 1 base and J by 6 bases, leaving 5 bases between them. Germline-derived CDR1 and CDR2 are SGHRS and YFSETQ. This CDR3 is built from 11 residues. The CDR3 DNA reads TGCGCCAGCAGCTTGAATCGCGAGCAGTACTTC. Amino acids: CASSLNREQYF.

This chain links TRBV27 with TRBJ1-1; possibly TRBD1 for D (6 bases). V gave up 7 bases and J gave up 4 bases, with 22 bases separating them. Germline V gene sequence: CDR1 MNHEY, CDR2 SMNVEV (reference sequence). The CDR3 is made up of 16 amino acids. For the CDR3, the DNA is TGTGCCAGCAACAGGGAATACCCTAGTTTGGGCACTGAAGCTTTCTTT. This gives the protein CASNREYPSLGTEAFF.

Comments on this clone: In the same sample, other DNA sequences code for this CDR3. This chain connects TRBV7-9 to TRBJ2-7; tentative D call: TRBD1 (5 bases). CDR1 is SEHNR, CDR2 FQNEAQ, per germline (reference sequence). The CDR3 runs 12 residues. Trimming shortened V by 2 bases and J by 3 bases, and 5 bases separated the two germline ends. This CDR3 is CASSLRGYEQYF. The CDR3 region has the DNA TGTGCCAGCAGCTTAAGGGGCTACGAGCAGTACTTC.

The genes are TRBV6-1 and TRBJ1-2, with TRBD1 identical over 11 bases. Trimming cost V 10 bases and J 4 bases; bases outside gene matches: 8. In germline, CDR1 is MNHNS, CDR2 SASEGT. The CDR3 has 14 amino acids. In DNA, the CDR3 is TGTGCCATTGAACCCGGGACAGGGGGCTATGGCTACACCTTC. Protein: CAIEPGTGGYGYTF.

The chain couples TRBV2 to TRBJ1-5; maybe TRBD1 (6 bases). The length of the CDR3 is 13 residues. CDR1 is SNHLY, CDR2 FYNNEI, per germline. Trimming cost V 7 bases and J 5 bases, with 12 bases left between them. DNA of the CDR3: TGTGCCAGCAAAGGGTCAGGGGATCAGCCCCAGCATTTT. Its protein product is CASKGSGDQPQHF. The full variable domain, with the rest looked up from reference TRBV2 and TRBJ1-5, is EPEVTQTPSHQVTQMGQEVILRCVPISNHLYFYWYRQILGQKVEFLVSFYNNEISEKSEIFDDQFSVERPDGSNFTLKIRSTKLEDSAMYFCASKGSGDQPQHFGDGTRLSIL.

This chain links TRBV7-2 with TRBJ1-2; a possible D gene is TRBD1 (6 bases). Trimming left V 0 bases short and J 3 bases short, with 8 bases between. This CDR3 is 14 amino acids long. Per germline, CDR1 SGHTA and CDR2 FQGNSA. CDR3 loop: CASSLANRDYGYTF. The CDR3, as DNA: TGTGCCAGCAGCTTAGCGAACAGGGACTATGGCTACACCTTC. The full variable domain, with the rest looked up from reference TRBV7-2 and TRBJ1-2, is GAGVSQSPSNKVTEKGKDVELRCDPISGHTALYWYRQSLGQGLEFLIYFQGNSAPDKSGLPSDRFSAERTGGSVSTLTIQRTQQEDSAVYLCASSLANRDYGYTFGSGTRLTVV.

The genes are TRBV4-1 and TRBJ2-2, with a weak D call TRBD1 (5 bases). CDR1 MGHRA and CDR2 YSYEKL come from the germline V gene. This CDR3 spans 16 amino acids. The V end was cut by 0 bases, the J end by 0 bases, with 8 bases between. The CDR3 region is CASSQEGDSNTGELFF. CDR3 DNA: TGCGCCAGCAGCCAAGAAGGGGATTCGAACACCGGGGAGCTGTTTTTT.

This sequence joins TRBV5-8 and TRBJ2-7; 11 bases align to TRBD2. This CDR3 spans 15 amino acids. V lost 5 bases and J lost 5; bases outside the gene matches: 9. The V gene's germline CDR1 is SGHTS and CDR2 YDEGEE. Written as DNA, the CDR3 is TGTGCCAGCAGTTCCGGGACTAGCGGTCTCGACGAGCAGTACTTC. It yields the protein CASSSGTSGLDEQYF.

The CDR3 sequence: CASTISETQYF. In DNA form, the CDR3 reads TGTGCCAGCACCATTTCCGAGACCCAGTACTTC. The gene calls are TRBV25-1 and TRBJ2-5; the D is unclear. The CDR3 consists of 11 residues. The germline V gene encodes CDR1 MGHDK and CDR2 SYGVNS. The V end was cut by 7 bases, the J end by 5 bases, with 8 bases between.

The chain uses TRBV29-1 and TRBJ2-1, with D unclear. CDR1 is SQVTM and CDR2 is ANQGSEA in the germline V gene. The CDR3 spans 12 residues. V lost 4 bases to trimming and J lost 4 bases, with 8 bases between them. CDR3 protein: CSVARGYNEQFF. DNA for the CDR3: TGCAGCGTTGCTCGCGGTTACAATGAGCAGTTCTTC.

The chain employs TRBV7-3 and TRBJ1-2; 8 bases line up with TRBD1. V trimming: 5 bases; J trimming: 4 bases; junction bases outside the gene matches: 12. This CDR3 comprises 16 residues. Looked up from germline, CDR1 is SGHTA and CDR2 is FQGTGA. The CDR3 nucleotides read TGTGCCAGCAGCCCGAGCACTGGACAGGGAAGCTATGGCTACACCTTC. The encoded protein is CASSPSTGQGSYGYTF.

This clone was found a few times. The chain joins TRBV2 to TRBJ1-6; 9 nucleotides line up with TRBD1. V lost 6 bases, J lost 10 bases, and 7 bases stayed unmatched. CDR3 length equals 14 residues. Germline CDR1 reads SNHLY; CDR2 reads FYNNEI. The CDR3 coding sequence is TGTGCCAGCAGAGGGGACAGGGTGGTCTCACCCCTCCACTTT. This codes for CASRGDRVVSPLHF.

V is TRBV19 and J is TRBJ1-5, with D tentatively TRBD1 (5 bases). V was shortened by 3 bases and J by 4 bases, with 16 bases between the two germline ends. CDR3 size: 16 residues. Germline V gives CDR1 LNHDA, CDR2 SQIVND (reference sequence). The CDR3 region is CASSIEQGRANQPQHF. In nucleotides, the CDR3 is TGTGCCAGTAGTATTGAGCAGGGAAGGGCAAATCAGCCCCAGCATTTT.